The source of this T cell receptor (beta chain) is a study of blood T cell repertoires in COVID-19 (dated by TCRdb to the early 2020s). With regard to the full study: Samples from collaborators originated in the United States, Italy and Spain and spanned both the acute and convalescent phases of COVID-19. The material from the prospective study consisted of cDNA or gDNA derived from T cells, B-cell-depleted T cells, or PBMCs. The dataset comprised deeply sampled blood TCRbeta repertoires from subjects exposed to, actively infected with, or recovered from COVID-19. A freely available public database, intended as a resource for researchers studying the immune response to SARS-CoV-2, is where the repertoires were released. The samples were drawn from two sources: the first 160 participants of the ongoing ImmuneRACE study, and about 1,300 subjects contributed by 6 global collaborators. Sample metadata almost always included a de-identified subject ID, COVID-19 status, age in years and sex. Where available, HLA class I and class II types were obtained from metadata supplied by the sample provider rather than from assay-based typing. What the authors observed across the whole study: Clinical and demographic metadata were provided uncurated, with the amount varying by source and participant.

V is reduced by 8 bases and J by 1 base, leaving a spacing of 18 bases between them. The germline V gene sets CDR1 to SNHLY and CDR2 to FYNNEI. The CDR3 measures 15 amino acids from cysteine to phenylalanine. The retained sequence is limited to the CDR3, 45 bases, with the frame set at the first base. TCRbeta CDR3 regions were amplified from genomic DNA by means of the immunoSEQ Assay, a bias-controlled multiplex PCR. The study's own analysis went as follows. Nucleated cell counts per sample were estimated from amplification of reference gene primers within the assay. To quantify the absolute abundance of each unique TCRbeta CDR3 rearrangement, sequence reads were collapsed and filtered. For each sample, productive Simpson clonality was calculated as the square root of Simpson's diversity index over productive rearrangements. TCRdb mirrors the immuneACCESS table, restricted to in-frame sequences. Some clones are absent from its copies; in checked studies, under half trace to an unresolved V gene, and the reason for the others is unknown. D and trimming were read from the DNA, whereas the V and J calls and clone size are those reported in that table. The sample records under 350,000 clones, roughly 86% of which are singletons. Roughly 1.9% of the sample belongs to the ten largest clones.

Regarding this clone: Its antigen is unknown. Per-base quality was not reported, and no clone a single base away is much larger than it.

Enrolling through a virtual design, the prospective study's participants ranged in age from about 18 to 100 years and lived across about two dozen United States geographic areas. To assign participants to cohorts, the prospective study relied on clinical history that participants themselves reported in a screening survey and a study questionnaire. Recovered participants in ImmuneRACE Cohort 3 were defined by two consecutive negative NP/OP PCR tests, clearance by a healthcare professional, or resolution of symptoms. Each participant in the prospective study had whole blood, serum and a nasopharyngeal or oropharyngeal swab collected by mobile phlebotomists. Over a roughly 2-month period, participants in the prospective study had the option of providing additional blood draws and questionnaires. Before DNA extraction, prospective study blood samples were shipped either frozen or at room temperature.

The clonotype originates from a woman aged 60-75 years who had recovered from COVID-19. The sequencing input was PBMCs or T cells enriched from blood (not recorded which). Rearrangement joined TRBV2 to TRBJ2-7, and possibly TRBD1, on 5 matching bases. The CDR3 region reads CASGPIDSSSYEQYF. The DNA sequence is TGTGCCAGCGGACCTATCGACAGCAGTTCCTACGAGCAGTACTTC.